Listed below are T cell receptor beta chains from one sample, sequenced in a study of control samples from healthy donors and cancer patients. Generated by immunoSEQ multiplex PCR, the TCRdb table keeps only in-frame clones and is missing some. The sample holds 400,000 to 450,000 clones, 90% seen once. Sample: PBMCs. Receptors were obtained from a man aged 40-49 years with head and neck cancer. CDR3s include the opening cysteine and the closing phenylalanine or tryptophan. The D gene is left open where the match is weak. Some rows mark clone size as missing; the rest say once, few, many or name a class of expanded clone.

.	TRBJ2-2	TRBV4-1	.	TGCGCCAGCAGCCATCCGTGGGGCACCGGGGAGCTGTTTTTT	CASSHPWGTGELFF
.	TRBJ2-7	TRBV28	.	TGTGCCAGCAGTTTATTAGGGCCCCGGACGGACGAGCAGTACTTC	CASSLLGPRTDEQYF
.	TRBJ2-1	TRBV9	.	TGTGCCAGCAGCGTAGGGGCAGGCTTCCTCTACAATGAGCAGTTCTTC	CASSVGAGFLYNEQFF
.	TRBJ1-2	TRBV7-2	TRBD1	TGTGCCAGCAGCTCGCTAGGGGGATGGACAGGGTTCACCTTC	CASSSLGGWTGFTF
.	TRBJ1-4	TRBV18	.	TGTGCCAGCTCACGGGGACGGAGCGCGAATGAAAAACTGTTTTTT	CASSRGRSANEKLFF
.	TRBJ2-7	TRBV29-1	TRBD2	TGCAGCGCCCCGGGGCGGGAGGGCAACGAGCAGTACTTC	CSAPGREGNEQYF
.	TRBJ2-1	TRBV28	.	TGTGCCAGCAGTCTCCCCATTGGGATTACCTACAATGAGCAGTTCTTC	CASSLPIGITYNEQFF
.	TRBJ2-1	TRBV11-2	TRBD1	TGTGCCAGCAGGCGACAGGGCGCCTACAATGAGCAGTTCTTC	CASRRQGAYNEQFF
.	TRBJ2-7	TRBV5-3	.	TGTGCCAGAAGCTTGGAGGCACCTTTAGCCTACGAGCAGTACTTC	CARSLEAPLAYEQYF
.	TRBJ1-1	TRBV7-9	.	TGTGCCAGCAGCTTGTCTACAGTGAACACTGAAGCTTTCTTT	CASSLSTVNTEAFF
.	TRBJ2-7	TRBV23-1	.	TGCGCCAGCAAGGGACAGCCGAGGACTAGCTCCTACGAGCAGTACTTC	CASKGQPRTSSYEQYF
.	TRBJ2-7	TRBV19	TRBD1	TGTGCCAGTAGCGGGACAGGGGGTCCCTACGAGCAGTACTTC	CASSGTGGPYEQYF
once	TRBJ1-5	TRBV19	TRBD1	TGTGCCAGTAGTATCCGAGGGCGACAGGGCGGAAATCAGCCCCAGCATTTT	CASSIRGRQGGNQPQHF
.	TRBJ2-7	TRBV28	.	TGTGCCAGCAGTCGCGCCGGGTACAGGGACTACGAGCAGTACTTC	CASSRAGYRDYEQYF
.	TRBJ2-2	TRBV7-9	.	TGTGCCAGCAGCTTAGTGGCAGGGAACACCGGGGAGCTGTTTTTT	CASSLVAGNTGELFF
.	TRBJ2-5	TRBV5-1	TRBD1	TGCGCCAGCAGCACCGGACAGGGATTCGGGGAGACCCAGTACTTC	CASSTGQGFGETQYF
.	TRBJ1-2	TRBV6-5	TRBD1	TGTGCCAGCAGAACTCCCGACAGGGAGGCTGGCTACACCTTC	CASRTPDREAGYTF
.	TRBJ1-1	TRBV30	TRBD1	TGTGCCTGGAGTCAACCTTTGACAGGGAAGAGGACTGAAGCTTTCTTT	CAWSQPLTGKRTEAFF
.	TRBJ2-7	TRBV6-1	.	TGTGCCAGCAGTGAAGGGGAGCAGTACTTC	CASSEGEQYF
.	TRBJ2-2	TRBV12-3/TRBV12-4	.	TGTGCCAGCAGTTTACTTGGGGAGCTGTTTTTT	CASSLLGELFF
.	TRBJ2-1	TRBV27	TRBD2	TGTGCCAGCAGTCCCCGGCCCGGGACTAGCGGGAGGGCCCAAAAGTTCTTC	CASSPRPGTSGRAQKFF
.	TRBJ1-4	TRBV18	.	TGTGCCAGCTCACCCTCGGGGGGAGGTGAAAAACTGTTTTTT	CASSPSGGGEKLFF
.	TRBJ2-2	TRBV28	.	TGTGCCAGCAGTCCGGTAGCGATGAGCGCGAACACCGGGGAGCTGTTTTTT	CASSPVAMSANTGELFF
.	TRBJ1-1	TRBV24-1	.	TGTGCCACCAGTGATACAGGGTACACTGAAGCTTTCTTT	CATSDTGYTEAFF
.	TRBJ2-7	TRBV3-1/TRBV3-2	.	TGTGCCAGCAGCCAAGTTAGGCCAAGATTCATCTACGAGCAGTACTTC	CASSQVRPRFIYEQYF
.	TRBJ1-5	TRBV2	TRBD1	TGTGCCAGCAGTGGGAGGACAGGGCTTATCGGGCAGCCCCAGCATTTT	CASSGRTGLIGQPQHF
.	TRBJ1-6	TRBV3-1/TRBV3-2	.	TGTGCCAGCAGCGAAAACACAGGGTGGGGATCCTATAATTCACCCCTCCACTTT	CASSENTGWGSYNSPLHF
.	TRBJ1-1	TRBV5-6	.	TGTGCCAGCAGCTTGGTACACCCGGGCACTGAAGCTTTCTTT	CASSLVHPGTEAFF
.	TRBJ2-7	TRBV2	TRBD2	TGTGCCAGCGGGGGGGGCGAGCAGTACTTC	CASGGGEQYF